This entry lists 23 T cell receptor beta chains sequenced from one sample in a study of molecular identifiers for immune sequencing clone quantification. TCRdb ran MiXCR on the PCR reads and lists one entry per CDR3 protein. In the table there are nearly 650,000 distinct CDR3 sequences, less than 30% of which are singletons. What was sequenced was naive CD8+ T cells from blood, with Jurkat cell RNA spiked in. This sample's subset: FACS-sorted CD8+CD4-CCR7+CD45RA+ naive T cells. These receptors were taken from a human donor in good health. Some libraries in this study had Jurkat cell RNA spiked in.

This clonotype has more than one count but fewer than ten. The germline gene is not matched at one end of the junction; a read error may be the cause. The chain has TRBV7-9 and TRBJ2-3; perhaps TRBD1 as D (5 bases). The CDR3 consists of 11 residues. Germline V gene sequence: CDR1 SEHNR, CDR2 FQNEAQ (reference sequence). The CDR3 sequence is CASSLLTDKHF. CDR3 coding DNA: TGTGCCAGCAGCTTATTGACGGACAAGCATTTT.

The chain is built from TRBV13 and TRBJ1-1; D gene ambiguous. The V gene lost 7 bases and the J gene lost 0 bases, with 12 bases spanning the gap. CDR3 length: 14 residues. Germline assignment: CDR1 PRHDT and CDR2 FYEKMQ (reference sequence). The CDR3 here is CASNPGTLNTEAFF. The CDR3 nucleotides read TGTGCCAGCAACCCCGGAACGCTGAACACTGAAGCTTTCTTT.

Remarks on this clonotype: One end of the junction does not line up with germline, which may come from a read error. V and J are TRBV12-3 or TRBV12-4 and TRBJ2-3, with a tentative D call TRBD2 (5 bases). The CDR3 contains 15 residues. Here the CDR3 reads CASKRTHSSTDTLYF. CDR3 in DNA: TGTGCCAGCAAAAGAACGCACTCTAGCACAGATACGCTGTATTTT.

A few counts support this clonotype. The chain joins TRBV11-2 to TRBJ2-7, with D perhaps TRBD1 or TRBD2 (5 bases each). The CDR3 is 16 amino acids. Per the germline V gene, CDR1 is SGHAT and CDR2 is FQNNGV. The V gene lost 7 bases and the J gene lost 3 bases, with 22 bases spanning the gap. CDR3 amino acids: CASILTGTGYFYEQYF. CDR3 coding DNA: TGTGCCAGCATCCTAACCGGGACGGGGTATTTCTACGAGCAGTACTTC.

V usage is TRBV7-6 and J usage is TRBJ2-5, with 11 bases aligning to TRBD2. The CDR3 is 17 amino acids. CDR1 SGHVS and CDR2 FNYEAQ come from the germline V gene. V was pared by 5 bases and J by 5 bases, with 13 bases of the junction left unmatched. CDR3 sequence: CASSGRGGTSGMETQYF. Here the CDR3 DNA reads TGTGCCAGCAGCGGACGCGGGGGGACTAGCGGTATGGAGACCCAGTACTTC. Supplemented by reference TRBV7-6 and TRBJ2-5, the full variable domain reads GAGVSQSPRYKVTKRGQDVALRCDPISGHVSLYWYRQALGQGPEFLTYFNYEAQQDKSGLPNDRFSAERPEGSISTLTIQRTEQRDSAMYRCASSGRGGTSGMETQYFGPGTRLLVL.

This clonotype turned up a few times. The chain carries TRBV4-3 and TRBJ1-1, with 7 bases lining up with TRBD1. V lost 0 bases to trimming and J lost 5 bases; unmatched junction nucleotides: 6. This CDR3 contains 15 residues. Germline V gene lookup returns CDR1 LGHNA and CDR2 YSLEER. The CDR3 region has the DNA TGCGCCAGCAGCCAAGATCAGACAGGGAATACTGAAGCTTTCTTT. Translation gives CASSQDQTGNTEAFF.

This clonotype appeared many times. J is TRBJ2-6 and V is TRBV12-3 or TRBV12-4; no reliable D call. This CDR3 has 12 amino acids. V lost 3 bases to trimming and J lost 3 bases, with 0 bases between them. The CDR3 sequence is CASSFGANVLTF. As DNA, the CDR3 is TGTGCCAGCAGTTTTGGGGCCAACGTCCTGACTTTC.

The chain carries TRBV11-2 and TRBJ1-2; D gene uncertain. Trimming left V 5 bases short and J 0 bases short, with 13 bases between. The CDR3 runs 15 residues. Germline V gene data show CDR1 as SGHAT and CDR2 as FQNNGV. The CDR3 DNA reads TGTGCCAGCAGCACCTACAAGAAAGCTAACTATGGCTACACCTTC. This codes for CASSTYKKANYGYTF.

The chain recombines TRBV15 with TRBJ2-2; no firm D call. CDR3 length: 17 amino acids. Germline loops: CDR1 LNHNV, CDR2 YYDKDF (reference sequence). V gave up 0 bases and J gave up 6 bases, with 17 bases separating them. CDR3 bases: TGTGCCACCAGCAGAGATAGGGTCGCCCCTTGGCCCGGGGAGCTGTTTTTT. This encodes CATSRDRVAPWPGELFF.

This clonotype was observed a single time. The junction shows a germline mismatch at one end, possibly a read error. The V gene is TRBV2, the J gene TRBJ2-7; D is perhaps TRBD2 (7 bases). The CDR3 has 12 amino acids. Germline V lookup: CDR1 SNHLY, CDR2 FYNNEI. CDR3 in amino acids: CAGEGVSDEQYF. Here the CDR3 DNA reads TGTGCCGGGGAGGGGGTCTCCGACGAGCAGTACTTC.

This clonotype has a count of ten or more. The chain combines TRBV7-9 with TRBJ2-1; 9 nucleotides agree with TRBD2. The germline gives CDR1 SEHNR, CDR2 FQNEAQ (reference sequence). The CDR3 runs 14 residues. Trimming cost V 3 bases and J 9 bases; bases outside gene matches: 6. CDR3 sequence: CASSLMAGGGEQFF. CDR3 bases: TGTGCCAGCAGCTTGATGGCGGGAGGGGGTGAGCAGTTCTTC.

Points on this clonotype: Since no conserved phenylalanine or tryptophan closes the CDR3, a read error is the likely cause. This chain joins TRBV6-5 and TRBJ1-6; a weak D match, TRBD1 (6 bases). V shed 2 bases and J shed 7 bases, with 18 bases lying between them. CDR1 is MNHEY, CDR2 SVGAGI, per germline. This CDR3 comprises 17 residues. The CDR3, as DNA: TGTGCCAGCAGTTACACAAGACAGGCCCGTTTGAATTCACCCCTCCACCTT. This translates into CASSYTRQARLNSPLHL.

To note about this clonotype: This clone may be a read error of a much larger clone one base away. V and J are TRBV10-3 and TRBJ1-1, with D possibly matching TRBD1 (6 bases). The CDR3 loop spans 14 amino acids. Germline V gene data show CDR1 as ENHRY and CDR2 as SYGVKD. The CDR3 nucleotides read TGTGCCATCAGCCAAACAGGGCGTAGCACTGAAGCTCTCTTT. Translation gives CAISQTGRSTEALF.

Comment on this clonotype: This may stem from a read error, because a much larger clone lies one nucleotide away. The chain couples TRBV20-1 to TRBJ2-3; 7 nucleotides align to TRBD1. Germline values: CDR1 DFQATT, CDR2 SNEGSKA (reference sequence). This CDR3 has 14 amino acids. CDR3 sequence reads: CSARFTGAEDKQYF. The DNA for the CDR3 is TGCAGTGCTAGATTCACAGGGGCCGAAGATAAGCAGTATTTT.

On this clonotype: A junction boundary mismatches the germline segment, possibly from a read error. The V call is TRBV20-1, the J call TRBJ2-5; 10 bases map to TRBD2. The CDR3 is made up of 16 amino acids. Germline loops: CDR1 DFQATT, CDR2 SNEGSKA (reference sequence). The CDR3 region is CGAIPKREGRQETQYF. For the CDR3, the DNA is TGCGGTGCAATACCCAAGCGGGAGGGAAGGCAAGAGACCCAGTACTTC.

This clonotype occurred many times. The chain combines TRBV11-2 with TRBJ2-5; 10 bases are a match to TRBD2. Germline V gene lookup returns CDR1 SGHAT and CDR2 FQNNGV. The CDR3 sequence is 17 residues long. V trimming: 4 bases; J trimming: 2 bases; junction bases outside the gene matches: 10. For the CDR3, the DNA is TGTGCCAGCAGCTCCGTGAATAGCGGGAGGTTGCAAGAGACCCAGTACTTC. As protein: CASSSVNSGRLQETQYF.

The table lists this clonotype with many counts. The gene calls are TRBV2 and TRBJ2-7; D not certain. Trimming pared 6 bases from V and 2 bases from J, leaving 11 bases between. The CDR3 has 13 amino acids. Germline loops: CDR1 SNHLY, CDR2 FYNNEI. CDR3 bases: TGTGCCAGCAGCGGTAGTATTGCCTACGAGCAGTACTTC. Translation gives CASSGSIAYEQYF.

At least ten counts were recorded for this clonotype. This rearrangement joins TRBV5-1 to TRBJ1-1, with unresolved D. The germline V and J ends were trimmed by 0 bases and 0 bases, with 6 bases remaining between them. Germline V CDR1 and CDR2: SGHRS, YFSETQ. There are 14 residues in the CDR3. CDR3 sequence (DNA): TGCGCCAGCAGCTTGGCCACCCTGAACACTGAAGCTTTCTTT. Translation gives CASSLATLNTEAFF.

In its sample, this clonotype was seen a few times. This chain uses TRBV5-8 with TRBJ2-4; D unclear. Germline values: CDR1 SGHTS, CDR2 YDEGEE. V dropped 2 bases and J dropped 0 bases, with 6 bases sitting between them. This CDR3 has 14 residues. CDR3 protein: CASSFYLAKNIQYF. The CDR3, as DNA: TGTGCCAGCAGCTTTTACCTAGCCAAAAACATTCAGTACTTC.

This clonotype has a handful of counts. The junction departs from germline at one end; a sequencing error may be responsible. The genes are TRBV9 and TRBJ1-6, with 9 bases aligning to TRBD1. CDR3 length: 16 residues. Germline CDR1 and CDR2: SGDLS and YYNGEE. The CDR3 reads CASSPPPGTGNSPRHF. In nucleotides, the CDR3 is TGTGCCAGCAGCCCCCCCCCCGGGACAGGGAATTCACCCCGCCACTTT.

To note about this clonotype: A read error may account for a junction end that differs from germline. V usage is TRBV9 and J usage is TRBJ2-2; D is tentatively TRBD1 or TRBD2 (6 bases each). Germline V gene lookup returns CDR1 SGDLS and CDR2 YYNGEE. The CDR3 spans 16 residues. The CDR3 region has the DNA TGTGCCGGCAGCCTGGGCGGGACAACGAACACCGGGGAGCTGTTTTTT. It yields the protein CAGSLGGTTNTGELFF.

The chain links TRBV27 to TRBJ2-5, with a possible D match to TRBD1 (6 bases). This CDR3 contains 15 residues. Germline CDR1 MNHEY, CDR2 SMNVEV (reference sequence). With 6 bases removed from V and 0 bases from J, the gap between germline ends came to 14 bases. Here the CDR3 reads CASRSWGPYQETQYF. The CDR3 DNA sequence: TGTGCCAGCAGATCTTGGGGGCCGTACCAAGAGACCCAGTACTTC.

Many counts were recorded for this clonotype. The chain uses TRBV4-3 and TRBJ2-1, with 8 bases fitting TRBD2. Germline CDR1 LGHNA, CDR2 YSLEER. The trim removed 0 bases at V and 9 bases at J, leaving 7 bases unmatched. The CDR3 runs 15 residues. CDR3 DNA: TGCGCCAGCAGCCAAGATTCGGGAGGGCCGATTGAGCAGTTCTTC. Its translation: CASSQDSGGPIEQFF.